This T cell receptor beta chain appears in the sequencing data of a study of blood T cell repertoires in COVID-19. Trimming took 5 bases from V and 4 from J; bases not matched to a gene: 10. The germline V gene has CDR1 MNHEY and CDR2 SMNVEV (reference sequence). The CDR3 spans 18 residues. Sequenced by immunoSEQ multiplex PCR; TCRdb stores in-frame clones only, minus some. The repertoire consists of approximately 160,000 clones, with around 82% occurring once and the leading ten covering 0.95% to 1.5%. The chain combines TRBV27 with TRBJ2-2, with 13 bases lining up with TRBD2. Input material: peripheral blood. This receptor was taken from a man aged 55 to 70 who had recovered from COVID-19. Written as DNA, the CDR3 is TGTGCCAGCAGTCGGCCGGGACTAGCGGGGTCGGGCACCGGGGAGCTGTTTTTT. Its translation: CASSRPGLAGSGTGELFF.